This T cell receptor (beta chain) came from a study of shared clonotypes between healthy human individuals. Trimming cost V 0 bases and J 0 bases, with 8 bases left between them. The CDR3 is 15 amino acids. Germline V CDR1 and CDR2: KGHSH, LQKENI. A remark on this clone: Other DNA sequences in this sample translate to the same CDR3.

Data came from immunoSEQ multiplex PCR; TCRdb stores just in-frame clones and leaves some out. In the table there are over 2 million clones, around 95% of which are singletons. This sequence originates from a man younger than 30 in good health. Specimen: naive CD4+ T cells sorted from blood. Subset defined: CD45RA+ positively selected. V usage is TRBV18 and J usage is TRBJ1-1; no definite D call. The CDR3 sequence is CASSPPGRMNTEAFF. CDR3 DNA sequence: TGTGCCAGCTCACCACCGGGGAGGATGAACACTGAAGCTTTCTTT.